The T cell receptor (beta chain) under discussion was sequenced for a study of OX40 agonist ivuxolimab in advanced cancers. Looking at the study overall: Ivuxolimab, an agonistic anti-OX40 (CD134) antibody, was given to patients. Checkpoint inhibitors had been given previously to around 38% of patients. Study outcomes and limitations: Certain nonresponders additionally had low normalized T-cell clonal expansion. At 0.1 to 3.0 mg/kg and by week 6, clonal expansion occurred in CD4+ and CD8+ blood T cells.

Here immunoSEQ multiplex PCR was the method, and the copy in TCRdb shows in-frame clones only, minus some. The table lists about 79,000 clones, 90% of them singletons. With respect to this clone: The antigen is undetermined.

CDR1 is SGHRS, CDR2 YFSETQ, per germline. The V end lost 6 bases, the J end lost 10 bases, and 3 bases lay between the germline ends. CDR3 length: 8 residues. The sequencing here drew on CD4+ or CD8+ T cells sorted from blood, taken in a trial of the OX40 agonist ivuxolimab. The chain joins TRBV5-1 to TRBJ2-3; D unresolved. The sequence was collected from an adult with an advanced solid tumor such as melanoma, head and neck, liver or kidney cancer. The CDR3 DNA reads TGCGCCAGCAACGCGCAGTATTTT. It yields the protein CASNAQYF. Full variable domain (outside the CDR3, taken from reference TRBV5-1 and TRBJ2-3): KAGVTQTPRYLIKTRGQQVTLSCSPISGHRSVSWYQQTPGQGLQFLFEYFSETQRNKGNFPGRFSGRQFSNSRSEMNVSTLELGDSALYLCASNAQYFGPGTRLTVL.